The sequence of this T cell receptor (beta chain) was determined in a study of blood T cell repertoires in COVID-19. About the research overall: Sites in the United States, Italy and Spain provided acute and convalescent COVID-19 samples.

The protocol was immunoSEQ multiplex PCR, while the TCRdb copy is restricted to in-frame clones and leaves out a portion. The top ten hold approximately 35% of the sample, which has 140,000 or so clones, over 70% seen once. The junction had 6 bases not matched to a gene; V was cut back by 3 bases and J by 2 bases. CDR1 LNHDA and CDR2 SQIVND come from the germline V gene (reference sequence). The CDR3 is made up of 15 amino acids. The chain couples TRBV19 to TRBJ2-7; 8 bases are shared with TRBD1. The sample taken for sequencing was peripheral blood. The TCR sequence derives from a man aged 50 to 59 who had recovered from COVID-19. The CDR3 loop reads CASSIHRGTTYEQYF. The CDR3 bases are TGTGCCAGTAGTATTCACAGGGGGACCACCTACGAGCAGTACTTC.